These 32 T cell receptor beta chains originate from one sample sequenced in a study of blood T cell repertoires in COVID-19. Sequencing used immunoSEQ multiplex PCR; TCRdb keeps in-frame clones, though not all of them. The data contain about 76,000 clones, approximately 86% of them seen just once; the ten biggest clones take up about 18%. The sequencing input was peripheral blood. The receptor source for this set is a human donor in a cohort sampled during active COVID-19.

The chain joins TRBV19 to TRBJ2-7; the D gene is possibly TRBD1 (7 bases). The CDR3 has 14 amino acids. CDR1 and CDR2 (germline): LNHDA, SQIVND (reference sequence). V was trimmed by 3 bases and J by 4 bases, leaving 13 bases between them. The DNA for the CDR3 is TGTGCCAGTAGTATTGGAGGGGGCGATTACGAGCAGTACTTC. It specifies CASSIGGGDYEQYF.

The gene calls are TRBV29-1 and TRBJ2-1, with 16 bases aligning to TRBD2. CDR1 is SQVTM and CDR2 is ANQGSEA in the germline V gene. The CDR3 is 14 residues long. The V and J ends lost 0 bases and 12 bases, in that order; junction bases with no gene match: 2. The DNA of the CDR3 is TGCAGCGTTGAAGAGGGGACTAGCGGGAGGGGGCAGTTCTTC. Residues: CSVEEGTSGRGQFF.

V gene TRBV9 combines with J gene TRBJ2-5; 11 bases match TRBD1. The CDR3 length is 16 residues. Germline CDR1 reads SGDLS; CDR2 reads YYNGEE. Trimming at V came to 5 bases and at J to 4 bases, leaving 10 bases not matched to a gene. The CDR3 sequence is CASSTGQGAGRETQYF. As DNA, the CDR3 is TGTGCCAGCAGTACTGGACAGGGGGCAGGCCGAGAGACCCAGTACTTC.

The CDR3 region has the DNA TGTGCCAGCAGCCCGGGCCCCCCGGGGGGGGACAATGAGCAGTTCTTC. It encodes CASSPGPPGGDNEQFF. The J gene is TRBJ2-1, the V gene TRBV11-3, with 8 bases matching TRBD2. Trimming took 5 bases from V and 5 from J; bases not matched to a gene: 11. From germline, CDR1 is SGHNT and CDR2 YENEEA. The CDR3 is made up of 16 amino acids.

The sample holds a few counts of this clone. This rearrangement joins TRBV7-3 to TRBJ2-7, with D unclear. V dropped 2 bases and J dropped 4 bases, with 12 bases sitting between them. CDR1 SGHTA and CDR2 FQGTGA come from the germline V gene. The CDR3 spans 14 residues. The CDR3 DNA reads as TGTGCCAGCAGCTTATTGGGCTCAGGATACGAGCAGTACTTC. Amino acid sequence: CASSLLGSGYEQYF.

The rearrangement uses TRBV7-9 and TRBJ1-1, with a weak D call TRBD1 (6 bases). The CDR3 runs 14 residues. Germline CDR1 SEHNR, CDR2 FQNEAQ (reference sequence). Trimming shortened V by 5 bases and J by 5 bases, and 15 bases separated the two germline ends. CDR3 residues: CASSPRGGITEAFF. CDR3 DNA sequence: TGTGCCAGCAGCCCGAGGGGGGGCATAACTGAAGCTTTCTTT.

This CDR3 is CASSLARSYSGNTIYF. CDR3 DNA: TGTGCCAGCAGCTTGGCCCGGTCGTACTCTGGAAACACCATATATTTT. V usage is TRBV5-6 and J usage is TRBJ1-3; D not certain. The germline V gene encodes CDR1 SGHDT and CDR2 YYEEEE. The CDR3 runs to 16 residues. With 0 bases removed from V and 0 bases from J, the gap between germline ends came to 10 bases.

This CDR3 reads CASSQSLKEMRQFF. As DNA, the CDR3 is TGCGCCAGCAGCCAATCCCTAAAAGAAATGAGGCAGTTCTTC. V is TRBV4-3 and J is TRBJ2-1; D is unclear. V lost 2 bases and J lost 12, with 17 bases in between. The CDR3 totals 14 residues. Germline CDR1 is LGHNA and CDR2 is YSLEER.

V is TRBV11-2 and J is TRBJ2-2; D gene unclear. V was trimmed by 1 base and J by 1 base, leaving 4 bases between them. This CDR3 spans 14 amino acids. Germline-derived CDR1 and CDR2 are SGHAT and FQNNGV. The CDR3 DNA reads as TGTGCCAGCAGCTTAGGAGAGAACACCGGGGAGCTGTTTTTT. Its translation: CASSLGENTGELFF.

This clone was found a few times. This chain connects TRBV5-5 to TRBJ1-5; D gene unclear. Germline V gives CDR1 SGHKS, CDR2 YYEKEE (reference sequence). Between the trimmed V and J ends, which lost 0 bases and 0 bases, there was a span of 4 bases. The CDR3 is 14 residues long. As DNA, the CDR3 is TGTGCCAGCAGCTTGGCCCATAGCAATCAGCCCCAGCATTTT. This encodes CASSLAHSNQPQHF. Variable domain in full (rest from reference TRBV5-5 and TRBJ1-5): DAGVTQSPTHLIKTRGQQVTLRCSPISGHKSVSWYQQVLGQGPQFIFQYYEKEERGRGNFPDRFSARQFPNYSSELNVNALLLGDSALYLCASSLAHSNQPQHFGDGTRLSIL.

The V gene is TRBV9, the J gene TRBJ2-7; 8 positions agree with TRBD2. The CDR3 has 15 residues. Per the germline V gene, CDR1 is SGDLS and CDR2 is YYNGEE. The junction had 5 bases not matched to a gene; V was cut back by 3 bases and J by 0 bases. CDR3 sequence: CASSASGGSSYEQYF. CDR3 DNA sequence: TGTGCCAGCAGCGCGAGCGGGGGAAGCTCCTACGAGCAGTACTTC.

The rearrangement uses TRBV10-3 and TRBJ1-2; D possibly corresponds to TRBD1 (6 bases). This CDR3 is 16 amino acids long. Germline V CDR1 and CDR2: ENHRY, SYGVKD. Trimming pared 3 bases from V and 3 bases from J, leaving 17 bases between. The DNA of the CDR3 is TGTGCCATCAGTGAAGGTCCCACAGGACAGCACTATGGCTACACCTTC. Protein product: CAISEGPTGQHYGYTF.

The CDR3 region has the DNA TGTGCCAGCAGCCCTTATACAGGGGGTTTGGACACTGAAGCTTTCTTT. This gives the protein CASSPYTGGLDTEAFF. The chain joins TRBV3-1 (or the pseudogene TRBV3-2) to TRBJ1-1; TRBD1 agrees at 8 bases. Trimming at V came to 4 bases and at J to 3 bases, leaving 10 bases not matched to a gene. Germline-derived CDR1 and CDR2 are LGHDT and YNNKEL (reference sequence). The length of the CDR3 is 16 residues.

The table lists this clone with a few counts. V is TRBV27 and J is TRBJ1-1; D is perhaps TRBD1 (5 bases). CDR3 size: 15 residues. Trimming pared 5 bases from V and 3 bases from J, leaving 16 bases between. Germline values: CDR1 MNHEY, CDR2 SMNVEV (reference sequence). This CDR3 is CASSPRQSLYTEAFF. Here the CDR3 DNA reads TGTGCCAGCAGTCCACGACAGAGTTTATACACTGAAGCTTTCTTT.

The chain combines TRBV11-2 with TRBJ2-1; 8 bases agree with TRBD2. Trimming cost V 4 bases and J 4 bases; bases outside gene matches: 9. Germline V gives CDR1 SGHAT, CDR2 FQNNGV. The CDR3 length is 16 residues. CDR3 region: CASSSHLAGTYNEQFF. Here the CDR3 DNA reads TGTGCCAGCAGCTCCCACTTAGCGGGGACATACAATGAGCAGTTCTTC. The variable domain in full, completed from reference TRBV11-2 and TRBJ2-1, reads EAGVAQSPRYKIIEKRQSVAFWCNPISGHATLYWYQQILGQGPKLLIQFQNNGVVDDSQLPKDRFSAERLKGVDSTLKIQPAKLEDSAVYLCASSSHLAGTYNEQFFGPGTRLTVL.

The rearrangement uses TRBV11-3 and TRBJ2-5; possibly TRBD2 for D (7 bases). CDR1 is SGHNT, CDR2 YENEEA, per germline. The V gene lost 0 bases and the J gene lost 7 bases, with 15 bases spanning the gap. The CDR3 loop spans 15 amino acids. The CDR3 loop reads CASSLDRGGRGTQYF. In DNA, the CDR3 is TGTGCCAGCAGCTTAGATCGCGGGGGCCGGGGGACCCAGTACTTC.

V usage is TRBV30 and J usage is TRBJ1-5; a possible D gene is TRBD1 (5 bases). Deletions cut 2 bases from V and 9 bases from J, with 11 bases between. The length of the CDR3 is 12 residues. Germline V CDR1 and CDR2: GTSNPN, SVGIG (reference sequence). The CDR3 here is CAWSLGGRPQHF. The CDR3 DNA reads TGTGCCTGGAGTCTGGGGGGGAGGCCCCAGCATTTT.

This clone has more than one count but fewer than ten. V usage is TRBV5-1 and J usage is TRBJ1-3; TRBD1 matches at 11 bases. Germline V lookup: CDR1 SGHRS, CDR2 YFSETQ. J lost 0 bases, V lost 4 bases, and 9 bases had no gene match. The CDR3 extends over 18 amino acids. The CDR3 region is CASSHGTGGADSGNTIYF. The CDR3 DNA reads as TGCGCCAGCAGCCACGGGACAGGGGGGGCCGACTCTGGAAACACCATATATTTT.

This chain links TRBV7-9 with TRBJ1-1; 7 bases map to TRBD1. CDR3 length equals 13 residues. Germline V gives CDR1 SEHNR, CDR2 FQNEAQ (reference sequence). V shed 5 bases and J 3 bases; nucleotides not matched to a gene: 3. CDR3 loop: CASSRQGDTEAFF. In nucleotides, the CDR3 is TGTGCCAGCAGCCGTCAGGGGGACACTGAAGCTTTCTTT.

The chain employs TRBV11-2 and TRBJ2-1, with 9 nucleotides matching TRBD2. The ends lost 0 bases at V and 5 bases at J; junction bases unmatched: 2. This CDR3 has 15 amino acids. Germline CDR1 SGHAT, CDR2 FQNNGV. The CDR3 spells CASSLDPSGDNEQFF. The CDR3 DNA reads TGTGCCAGCAGCTTAGATCCTAGCGGGGACAATGAGCAGTTCTTC. Variable domain in full (rest from reference TRBV11-2 and TRBJ2-1): EAGVAQSPRYKIIEKRQSVAFWCNPISGHATLYWYQQILGQGPKLLIQFQNNGVVDDSQLPKDRFSAERLKGVDSTLKIQPAKLEDSAVYLCASSLDPSGDNEQFFGPGTRLTVL.

The CDR3 sequence is CASSLLYRQNYGYTF. In DNA form, the CDR3 reads TGTGCCAGCAGTTTATTATATAGACAGAACTATGGCTACACCTTC. The chain carries TRBV28 and TRBJ1-2; possibly TRBD1 for D (5 bases). Germline V gene lookup returns CDR1 MDHEN and CDR2 SYDVKM. The length of the CDR3 is 15 residues. Trimming stripped 1 base from V and 2 bases from J, with 11 bases between.

The V gene is TRBV20-1, the J gene TRBJ2-7; tentatively, D is TRBD1 (6 bases). Per the germline V gene, CDR1 is DFQATT and CDR2 is SNEGSKA (reference sequence). This CDR3 is 13 amino acids long. With 3 bases removed from V and 5 bases from J, the gap between germline ends came to 14 bases. The chain's CDR3 is CSASKGRGNEQYF. DNA of the CDR3: TGCAGTGCTAGTAAGGGCAGGGGCAACGAGCAGTACTTC.

Only a few counts were recorded for this clone. The V gene is TRBV10-3, the J gene TRBJ1-1, with 7 bases identical to TRBD1. The CDR3 spans 13 residues. V was pared by 7 bases and J by 1 base, with 3 bases of the junction left unmatched. The V gene's germline CDR1 is ENHRY and CDR2 SYGVKD. The CDR3 sequence is CAITGQQNTEAFF. CDR3 nucleotides: TGTGCCATCACGGGACAGCAGAACACTGAAGCTTTCTTT.

This chain joins TRBV6-6 and TRBJ1-4; no definite D call. Germline CDR1 MNHNY, CDR2 SVGAGI (reference sequence). This CDR3 has 15 amino acids. The germline V and J ends were trimmed by 4 bases and 5 bases, with 14 bases remaining between them. The CDR3 region is CASSSNARLNEKLFF. DNA of the CDR3: TGTGCCAGCAGTTCCAACGCCAGGTTAAATGAAAAACTGTTTTTT.

The chain combines TRBV14 with TRBJ2-3, with D possibly matching TRBD1 (6 bases). There are 16 residues in the CDR3. V was pared by 1 base and J by 5 bases, with 16 bases between. Germline values: CDR1 SGHDN, CDR2 FVKESK. CDR3 in amino acids: CASSQAGQTIGDTQYF. In nucleotides, the CDR3 is TGTGCCAGCAGCCAAGCCGGACAGACAATTGGAGATACGCAGTATTTT.

V is TRBV6-2 or TRBV6-3 and J is TRBJ1-3; a possible D gene is TRBD1 (5 bases). CDR1 MNHEY and CDR2 SVGEGT come from the germline V gene. The CDR3 is made up of 14 amino acids. Trimming pared 2 bases from V and 0 bases from J, leaving 5 bases between. This chain's CDR3 is CASSYTGSGNTIYF. CDR3 DNA sequence: TGTGCCAGCAGTTACACAGGCTCTGGAAACACCATATATTTT.

This chain joins TRBV4-1 and TRBJ2-2, with D tentatively TRBD2 (5 bases). The V gene's germline CDR1 is MGHRA and CDR2 YSYEKL. The V gene lost 5 bases and the J gene lost 0 bases, with 16 bases spanning the gap. This CDR3 comprises 17 residues. CDR3 sequence reads: CASSRERVMSNTGELFF. Here the CDR3 DNA reads TGCGCCAGCAGCAGGGAGAGGGTTATGTCGAACACCGGGGAGCTGTTTTTT.

V usage is TRBV10-3 and J usage is TRBJ2-7; 8 bases agree with TRBD2. The CDR3 runs 15 residues. With V trimmed by 2 bases and J by 5 bases, 8 bases remained unmatched. From germline, CDR1 is ENHRY and CDR2 SYGVKD. The CDR3 protein is CAISEIRGGRNEQYF. For the CDR3, the DNA is TGTGCCATCAGTGAGATCCGGGGGGGCCGAAACGAGCAGTACTTC.

The chain combines TRBV12-3 or TRBV12-4 with TRBJ1-5; D is uncertain. V shed 3 bases and J shed 7 bases, with 7 bases lying between them. The CDR3 sequence is 12 residues long. The CDR3 spells CASSFRRQPQHF. The CDR3 DNA reads as TGTGCCAGCAGTTTCCGTAGACAGCCCCAGCATTTT.

This chain joins TRBV7-3 and TRBJ2-1; 11 nucleotides match TRBD1. The CDR3 runs 15 residues. The germline CDR1 and CDR2 sequences are SGHTA and FQGTGA. With V trimmed by 3 bases and J by 3 bases, 1 base remained unmatched. CDR3 residues: CASSLDRGLYNEQFF. CDR3 DNA: TGTGCCAGCAGCTTGGACAGGGGGCTCTACAATGAGCAGTTCTTC.

The V call is TRBV20-1, the J call TRBJ1-1; 7 bases agree with TRBD1. Germline V gene data show CDR1 as DFQATT and CDR2 as SNEGSKA (reference sequence). This CDR3 region has 10 residues. CDR3 DNA sequence: TGCAAGACCCCGGGACAGGAAGCTTTCTTT. Translated, it gives CKTPGQEAFF.

The chain combines TRBV19 with TRBJ2-3, with 10 bases identical to TRBD1. Per the germline V gene, CDR1 is LNHDA and CDR2 is SQIVND (reference sequence). Trimming removed 2 bases from V and 7 bases from J; junction bases left unmatched: 9. This CDR3 spans 16 amino acids. The CDR3 DNA follows: TGTGCCAGTAGTATATTGTCGGGACAGGGGACTTATACGCAGTATTTT. As protein: CASSILSGQGTYTQYF. The entire variable domain, with the rest obtained from reference TRBV19 and TRBJ2-3, is as follows: DGGITQSPKYLFRKEGQNVTLSCEQNLNHDAMYWYRQDPGQGLRLIYYSQIVNDFQKGDIAEGYSVSREKKESFPLTVTSAQKNPTAFYLCASSILSGQGTYTQYFGPGTRLTVL.